The subject of this entry is one TCR beta chain. Its antigen is not known. This entry comes from a study of T cell responses to AZD1222 COVID-19 vaccine. The CDR3 has 13 residues. CDR1 and CDR2 (germline): MDHEN, SYDVKM. Trimming took 5 bases from V and 5 from J; bases not matched to a gene: 3. General study points: The span of vaccine-associated CD4 TCRs extended across spike, with dominance at 160-218 and 743-854. Reportedly, nearly half the spike-specific TCRs target unmutated variant regions.

Produced via immunoSEQ multiplex PCR; TCRdb's table is partial and in-frame only. The repertoire includes 150,000 to 190,000 clones, around 85% of them detected once, and approximately 6.6% sits in the top ten. The genes are TRBV28 and TRBJ2-7; 10 bases match TRBD1. Here the sequenced sample was peripheral blood, taken after recovery from COVID-19. The source is an adult who had recovered from COVID-19. CDR3 nucleotides: TGTGCCAGCAGTGGACAGGGGGTAAACGAGCAGTACTTC. It yields the protein CASSGQGVNEQYF. The whole variable domain, remainder taken from reference TRBV28 and TRBJ2-7, is DVKVTQSSRYLVKRTGEKVFLECVQDMDHENMFWYRQDPGLGLRLIYFSYDVKMKEKGDIPEGYSVSREKKERFSLILESASTNQTSMYLCASSGQGVNEQYFGPGTRLTVT.